Below are 3 T cell receptor beta chains sequenced from a single sample in a study of cytomegalovirus exposure and HLA in healthy donors. Measured with immunoSEQ multiplex PCR; TCRdb has only the in-frame clones, and not every one. The profile shows more than 250,000 clones, 86% of them singletons. The sequenced sample consisted of PBMCs. The receptors were gathered from a woman under 30 in good health and CMV-seronegative.

The V call is TRBV2, the J call TRBJ1-1, with 9 nucleotides matching TRBD1. Germline loops: CDR1 SNHLY, CDR2 FYNNEI. After removal of 6 bases from V and 10 bases from J, the junction contained 9 bases not matched to a gene. This CDR3 region has 13 residues. The CDR3 is CASRAGTGLPAFF. DNA for the CDR3: TGTGCCAGCAGGGCCGGGACAGGGCTTCCAGCTTTCTTT.

V and J are TRBV29-1 and TRBJ1-1; D not certain. V dropped 0 bases and J dropped 1 base, with 15 bases sitting between them. Germline V lookup: CDR1 SQVTM, CDR2 ANQGSEA. The CDR3 runs to 16 residues. The DNA for the CDR3 is TGCAGCGTTGAAGATAGAATGGCGGATGCGAACACTGAAGCTTTCTTT. Its translation is CSVEDRMADANTEAFF. Full variable domain (outside the CDR3, taken from reference TRBV29-1 and TRBJ1-1): SAVISQKPSRDICQRGTSLTIQCQVDSQVTMMFWYRQQPGQSLTLIATANQGSEATYESGFVIDKFPISRPNLTFSTLTVSNMSPEDSSIYLCSVEDRMADANTEAFFGQGTRLTVV.

This chain links TRBV4-2 with TRBJ2-3; D possibly corresponds to TRBD2 (5 bases). The CDR3 length is 15 residues. V was shortened by 1 base and J by 1 base, with 9 bases between the two germline ends. Germline CDR1 and CDR2: LGHNA and YNFKEQ. For the CDR3, the DNA is TGTGCCAGCAGCCAAGGCGGGCATGGCACAGATACGCAGTATTTT. It is translated as CASSQGGHGTDTQYF.